This T cell receptor (beta chain) was observed in a study of T-cell memory formation after mild COVID-19. A few counts support this clonotype. Its antigen is not known. Study-wide results and limits: The study detected some responding clones in pre-infection memory, suggesting cross-reactive memory joined.

TCRdb reprocessed the 5' RACE reads via MiXCR and lists one record per CDR3 protein. The repertoire holds 360,000 or so distinct CDR3 sequences, with around 27% as singletons. Sequences were obtained from PBMCs or a T cell subset sorted from them (not recorded which). This sequence originates from an adult woman who had mild COVID-19 (a few samples of this study predate the infection). Cell type and time point are not known.

CDR3 DNA sequence: TGTGCCAGCAGCCTGGAGAACAATCAGCCCCAGCATTTT. Protein product: CASSLENNQPQHF. The V call is TRBV7-9, the J call TRBJ1-5; D gene uncertain. V dropped 5 bases and J dropped 3 bases, with 8 bases sitting between them. Germline V gene data show CDR1 as SEHNR and CDR2 as FQNEAQ (reference sequence). CDR3 size: 13 residues.